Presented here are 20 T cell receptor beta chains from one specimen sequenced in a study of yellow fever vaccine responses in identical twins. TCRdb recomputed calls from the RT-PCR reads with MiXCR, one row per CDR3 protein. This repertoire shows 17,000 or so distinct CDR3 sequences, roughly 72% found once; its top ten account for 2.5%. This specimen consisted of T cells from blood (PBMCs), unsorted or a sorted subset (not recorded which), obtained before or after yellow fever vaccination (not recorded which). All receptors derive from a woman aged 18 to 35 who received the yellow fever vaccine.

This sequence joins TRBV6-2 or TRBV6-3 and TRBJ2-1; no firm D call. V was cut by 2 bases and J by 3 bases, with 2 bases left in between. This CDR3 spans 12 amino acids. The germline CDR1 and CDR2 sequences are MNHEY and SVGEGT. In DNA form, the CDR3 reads TGTGCCAGCAGTTACCACTACAATGAGCAGTTCTTC. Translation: CASSYHYNEQFF.

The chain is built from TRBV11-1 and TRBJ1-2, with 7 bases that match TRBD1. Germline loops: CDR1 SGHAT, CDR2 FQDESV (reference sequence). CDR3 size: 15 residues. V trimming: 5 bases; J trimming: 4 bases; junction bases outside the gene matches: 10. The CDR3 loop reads CASSRGTASLYGYTF. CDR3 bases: TGTGCCAGCAGCCGCGGGACAGCATCACTCTATGGCTACACCTTC.

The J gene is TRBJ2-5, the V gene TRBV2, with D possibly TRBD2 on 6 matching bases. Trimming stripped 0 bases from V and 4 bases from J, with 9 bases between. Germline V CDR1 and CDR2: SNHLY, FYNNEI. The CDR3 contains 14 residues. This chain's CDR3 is CASSEAGGGETQYF. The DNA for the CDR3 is TGTGCCAGCAGTGAAGCCGGGGGTGGAGAGACCCAGTACTTC.

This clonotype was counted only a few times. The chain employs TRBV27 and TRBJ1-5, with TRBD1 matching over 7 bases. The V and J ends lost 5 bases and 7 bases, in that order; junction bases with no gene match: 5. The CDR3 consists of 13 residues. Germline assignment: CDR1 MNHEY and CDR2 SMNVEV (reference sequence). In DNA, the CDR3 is TGTGCCAGCAGTAGGACAGGTCGCCAGCCCCAGCATTTT. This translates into CASSRTGRQPQHF.

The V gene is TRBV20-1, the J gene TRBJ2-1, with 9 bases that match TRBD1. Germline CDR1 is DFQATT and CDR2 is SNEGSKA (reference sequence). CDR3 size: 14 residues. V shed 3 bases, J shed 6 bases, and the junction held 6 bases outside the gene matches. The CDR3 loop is CSARYGTGFNEQFF. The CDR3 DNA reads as TGCAGTGCTAGGTACGGGACAGGGTTCAATGAGCAGTTCTTC.

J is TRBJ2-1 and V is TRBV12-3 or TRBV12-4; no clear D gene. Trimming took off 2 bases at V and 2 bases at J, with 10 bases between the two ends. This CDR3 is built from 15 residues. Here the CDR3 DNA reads TGTGCCAGCAGTTTAAGTGGTGGAGCCTACAATGAGCAGTTCTTC. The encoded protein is CASSLSGGAYNEQFF.

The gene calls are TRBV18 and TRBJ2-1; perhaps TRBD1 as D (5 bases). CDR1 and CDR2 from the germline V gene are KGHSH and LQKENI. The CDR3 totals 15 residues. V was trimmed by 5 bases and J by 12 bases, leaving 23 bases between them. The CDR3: CASSTRLAGFLGQFF. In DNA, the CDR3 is TGTGCCAGCTCAACGAGGCTCGCAGGGTTCCTGGGGCAGTTCTTC.

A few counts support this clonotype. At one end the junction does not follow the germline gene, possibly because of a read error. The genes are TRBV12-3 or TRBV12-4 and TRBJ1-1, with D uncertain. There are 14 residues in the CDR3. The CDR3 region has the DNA TGTGCCATCAGTTTACAAGAAATGAACACTGAAGCTTTCTTT. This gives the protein CAISLQEMNTEAFF.

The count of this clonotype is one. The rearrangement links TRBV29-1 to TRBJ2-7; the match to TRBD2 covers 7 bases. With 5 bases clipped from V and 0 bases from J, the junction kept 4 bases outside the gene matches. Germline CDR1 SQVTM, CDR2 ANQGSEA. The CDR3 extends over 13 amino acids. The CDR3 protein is CSVHGGSSYEQYF. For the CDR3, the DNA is TGCAGCGTTCACGGCGGGAGCTCCTACGAGCAGTACTTC.

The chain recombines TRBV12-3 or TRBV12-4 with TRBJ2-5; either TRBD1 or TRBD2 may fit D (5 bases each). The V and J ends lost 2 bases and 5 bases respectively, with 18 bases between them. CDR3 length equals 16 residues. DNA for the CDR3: TGTGCCAGCAGTTTATACTCTAGTGAGGGGCGGGAGACCCAGTACTTC. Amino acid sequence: CASSLYSSEGRETQYF.

The CDR3 loop reads CASSIRQIYEQYV. CDR3 coding DNA: TGCGCCAGCAGCATTCGACAGATCTACGAGCAGTACGTC. V usage is TRBV23-1 and J usage is TRBJ2-7; TRBD1 is a possible D gene (5 bases). TRBV23-1 is given ORF status, its function remaining uncertain. CDR3 length: 13 residues. V shed 6 bases and J shed 3 bases, with 12 bases lying between them.

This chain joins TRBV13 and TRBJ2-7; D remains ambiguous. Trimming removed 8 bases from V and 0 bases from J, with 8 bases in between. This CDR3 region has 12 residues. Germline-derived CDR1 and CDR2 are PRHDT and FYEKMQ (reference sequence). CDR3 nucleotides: TGTGCCAGCCGAGACGACTCCTACGAGCAGTACTTC. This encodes CASRDDSYEQYF.

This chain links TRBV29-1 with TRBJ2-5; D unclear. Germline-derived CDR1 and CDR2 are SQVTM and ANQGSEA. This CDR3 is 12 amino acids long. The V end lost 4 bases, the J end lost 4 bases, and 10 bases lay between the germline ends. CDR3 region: CSVVQTLETQYF. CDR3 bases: TGCAGCGTTGTGCAGACATTAGAGACCCAGTACTTC.

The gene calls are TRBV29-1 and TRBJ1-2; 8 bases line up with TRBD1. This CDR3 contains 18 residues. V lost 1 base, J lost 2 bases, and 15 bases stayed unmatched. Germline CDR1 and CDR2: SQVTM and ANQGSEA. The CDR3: CSVEGWGTGDILNYGYTF. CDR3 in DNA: TGCAGCGTTGAAGGTTGGGGGACAGGCGACATTTTAAACTATGGCTACACCTTC.

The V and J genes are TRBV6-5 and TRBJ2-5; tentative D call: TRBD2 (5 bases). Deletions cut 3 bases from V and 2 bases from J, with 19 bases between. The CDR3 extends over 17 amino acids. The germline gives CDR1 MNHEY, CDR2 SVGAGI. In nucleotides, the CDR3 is TGTGCCAGCAGTTATTTCGGGAACCGACCGAATCAAGAGACCCAGTACTTC. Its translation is CASSYFGNRPNQETQYF.

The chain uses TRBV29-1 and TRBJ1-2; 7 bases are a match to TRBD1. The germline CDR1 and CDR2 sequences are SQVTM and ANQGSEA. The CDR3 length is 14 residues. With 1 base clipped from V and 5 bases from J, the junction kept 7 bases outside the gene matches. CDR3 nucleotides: TGCAGCGTTGAAGGTGCAGACAGGGTATATGGCTACACCTTC. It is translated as CSVEGADRVYGYTF.

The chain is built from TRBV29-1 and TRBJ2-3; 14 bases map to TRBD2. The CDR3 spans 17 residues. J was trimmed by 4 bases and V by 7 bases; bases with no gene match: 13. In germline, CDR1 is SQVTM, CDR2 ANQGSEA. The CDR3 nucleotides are TGCAGCGCACCGGGACAGGGGACTAGCGGGAGCGCAGATACGCAGTATTTT. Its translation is CSAPGQGTSGSADTQYF.

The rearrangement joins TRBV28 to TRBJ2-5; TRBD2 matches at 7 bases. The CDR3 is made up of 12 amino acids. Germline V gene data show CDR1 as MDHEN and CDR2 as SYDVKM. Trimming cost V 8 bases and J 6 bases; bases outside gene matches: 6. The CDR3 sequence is CASGSAGKTQYF. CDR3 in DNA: TGTGCCAGCGGTTCAGCGGGAAAGACCCAGTACTTC.

The CDR3 region is CASSQEGLAGGTDTQYF. The DNA for the CDR3 is TGCGCCAGCAGCCAAGAAGGGCTAGCGGGGGGGACAGATACGCAGTATTTT. The gene calls are TRBV4-1 and TRBJ2-3, with 12 bases aligning to TRBD2. With V trimmed by 0 bases and J by 3 bases, 4 bases remained unmatched. From germline, CDR1 is MGHRA and CDR2 YSYEKL. The CDR3 length is 17 residues.

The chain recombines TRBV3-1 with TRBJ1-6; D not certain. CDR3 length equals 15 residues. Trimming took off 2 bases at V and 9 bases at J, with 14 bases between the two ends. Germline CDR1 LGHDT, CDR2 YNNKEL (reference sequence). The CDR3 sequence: CASSQRVERASPLHF. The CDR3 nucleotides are TGTGCCAGCAGCCAACGGGTGGAAAGAGCTTCACCCCTCCACTTT.